A single sample gave rise to the 20 T cell receptor beta chains below, sequenced in a study of identical twins. Using its own MiXCR run on the 5' RACE reads, TCRdb lists one record per CDR3 protein. The sample shows around 280,000 distinct CDR3 sequences, under 9.5% of them seen only once. These data were likewise used in another study, on yellow fever vaccine responses in identical twins.

The sequencing sample was made of memory (CD45RO+) T cells sorted from blood. The receptors stem from a woman between 18 and 29 years old in good health.

This clonotype turned up a few times. The V call is TRBV6-5, the J call TRBJ2-3; TRBD2 matches at 9 bases. The V segment lost 2 bases and the J segment 7 bases; nucleotides outside the gene matches: 7. There are 15 residues in the CDR3. Germline V gene lookup returns CDR1 MNHEY and CDR2 SVGAGI. The CDR3 here is CASSYRAGGPNTQYF. The CDR3 bases are TGTGCCAGCAGTTACAGGGCGGGAGGGCCGAATACGCAGTATTTT.

This clonotype was picked up a small number of times. CDR3 amino acids: CASSFEVGRAQYF. In nucleotides, the CDR3 is TGTGCCAGCAGTTTTGAAGTCGGTAGGGCCCAGTACTTC. The rearrangement joins TRBV12-3 or TRBV12-4 to TRBJ2-5; D unresolved. This CDR3 is 13 amino acids long. The ends were cut back, 3 bases at V and 9 bases at J, with 14 bases in the middle.

The chain carries TRBV9 and TRBJ2-2; 8 bases fit TRBD1. Germline values: CDR1 SGDLS, CDR2 YYNGEE. The CDR3 covers 16 residues. After removal of 1 base from V and 6 bases from J, the junction contained 8 bases not matched to a gene. The DNA for the CDR3 is TGTGCCAGCAGCGTATTCAGGGGGCGGGACGCCGGGGAGCTGTTTTTT. This sequence encodes CASSVFRGRDAGELFF.

This clonotype was counted between two and nine times. The J gene is TRBJ2-1, the V gene TRBV3-1; TRBD2 matches at 9 bases. Germline CDR1 is LGHDT and CDR2 is YNNKEL (reference sequence). V trimming: 1 base; J trimming: 7 bases; junction bases outside the gene matches: 5. The CDR3 contains 15 residues. The CDR3 loop reads CASSQGAGGWNEQFF. The CDR3 DNA is TGTGCCAGCAGCCAAGGGGCGGGAGGGTGGAATGAGCAGTTCTTC.

In its sample, this clonotype was seen many times. The V gene is TRBV7-8, the J gene TRBJ2-5, with no clear D. V lost 5 bases to trimming and J lost 3 bases, with 7 bases between them. The CDR3 length is 12 residues. CDR1 and CDR2 (germline): SGHVS, FQNEAQ. The chain's CDR3 is CASSSREETQYF. The CDR3 nucleotides are TGTGCCAGCAGCAGCAGAGAAGAGACCCAGTACTTC. The variable domain in full, with the rest retrieved from reference TRBV7-8 and TRBJ2-5, is GAGVSQSPRYKVAKRGQDVALRCDPISGHVSLFWYQQALGQGPEFLTYFQNEAQLDKSGLPSDRFFAERPEGSVSTLKIQRTQQEDSAVYLCASSSREETQYFGPGTRLLVL.

The count of this clonotype is one. The chain employs TRBV7-2 and TRBJ2-3; TRBD2 matches at 10 bases. The V and J ends lost 1 base and 2 bases, in that order; junction bases with no gene match: 12. This CDR3 comprises 19 residues. Germline CDR1 is SGHTA and CDR2 is FQGNSA. The CDR3 coding sequence is TGTGCCAGCAGCTTAGTGCAGCGGGGGGGGACGACGTACACAGATACGCAGTATTTT. It encodes CASSLVQRGGTTYTDTQYF. Complete variable domain (other parts from reference TRBV7-2 and TRBJ2-3): GAGVSQSPSNKVTEKGKDVELRCDPISGHTALYWYRQSLGQGLEFLIYFQGNSAPDKSGLPSDRFSAERTGGSVSTLTIQRTQQEDSAVYLCASSLVQRGGTTYTDTQYFGPGTRLTVL.

The count of this clonotype is one. One base away lies a much larger clone, so this may be a sequencing read error. V gene TRBV3-2 combines with J gene TRBJ2-6. TRBV3-2 is deemed a pseudogene. This CDR3 contains 17 residues. CDR3 coding DNA: TGTACCAGCAGCCCAAAGGCGGCCAACTCTGGGGCCAACGTCCTGACTTTC. As protein: CTSSPKAANSGANVLTF.

This clonotype was counted between two and nine times. The rearrangement links TRBV20-1 to TRBJ1-2; TRBD1 matches at 9 bases. The trim removed 5 bases at V and 6 bases at J, leaving 4 bases unmatched. Per germline, CDR1 DFQATT and CDR2 SNEGSKA (reference sequence). This CDR3 has 12 amino acids. The CDR3 nucleotides read TGCAGTGCTGAAGACAGGGGGAATGGCTACACCTTC. This translates into CSAEDRGNGYTF.

The chain has TRBV6-1 and TRBJ2-5, with D maybe TRBD1 (6 bases). The CDR3 spans 14 residues. Trimming pared 8 bases from V and 1 base from J, leaving 14 bases between. The germline CDR1 and CDR2 sequences are MNHNS and SASEGT. CDR3 residues: CASSEDRLQETQYF. The CDR3 nucleotides read TGTGCCAGCTCGGAGGACAGACTCCAAGAGACCCAGTACTTC.

The chain couples TRBV5-5 to TRBJ2-7; D could derive from TRBD1 or TRBD2 (6 bases each). The germline V gene encodes CDR1 SGHKS and CDR2 YYEKEE (reference sequence). CDR3 size: 14 residues. Trimming pared 0 bases from V and 6 bases from J, leaving 13 bases between. CDR3 residues: CASSLGREGGEQYV. CDR3 bases: TGTGCCAGCAGCTTGGGGCGTGAGGGGGGCGAGCAGTACGTC.

Regarding this clonotype: The junction departs from the called germline gene at one end, perhaps through a read error. The chain is built from TRBV6-2 or TRBV6-3 and TRBJ2-4, with D perhaps matching TRBD1 (5 bases). The CDR3 covers 12 residues. Germline V lookup: CDR1 MNHEY, CDR2 SVGEGT. As DNA, the CDR3 is TGTGCCAGCAGTTACTCTGGGGCCCCTCCTAGCTTC. Its protein is CASSYSGAPPSF.

This clonotype was picked up many times. The CDR3 region has the DNA TGTGCCAGCAGCTTACTTCGGACTAGCGCTCCCTACGAGCAGTACTTC. Translating gives CASSLLRTSAPYEQYF. This chain connects TRBV5-6 to TRBJ2-7, with TRBD2 identical over 9 bases. Losses at the gene ends were 2 bases for V and 2 bases for J; bases not matched to a gene: 8. In germline, CDR1 is SGHDT, CDR2 YYEEEE. The CDR3 has 16 amino acids. The entire variable domain, with the rest obtained from reference TRBV5-6 and TRBJ2-7, is as follows: DAGVTQSPTHLIKTRGQQVTLRCSPKSGHDTVSWYQQALGQGPQFIFQYYEEEERQRGNFPDRFSGHQFPNYSSELNVNALLLGDSALYLCASSLLRTSAPYEQYFGPGTRLTVT.

About this clonotype itself: Just one base apart from a much larger clone, this may be a read error. This chain links TRBV7-8 with TRBJ2-7, with a tentative D call TRBD1 (6 bases). Trimming left V 3 bases short and J 5 bases short, with 17 bases between. CDR3 length equals 15 residues. The germline V gene encodes CDR1 SGHVS and CDR2 FQNEAQ. The DNA of the CDR3 is TGTGCCAGCAGCTTTAGCATGGGACAAACCCACGAGCAGTACTTC. This sequence encodes CASSFSMGQTHEQYF.

This clonotype has just a few counts. This chain links TRBV28 with TRBJ2-2; D possibly corresponds to TRBD1 (6 bases). This CDR3 is built from 15 residues. Germline values: CDR1 MDHEN, CDR2 SYDVKM. Trimming took off 4 bases at V and 1 base at J, with 10 bases between the two ends. For the CDR3, the DNA is TGTGCCAGCAGTTCCGAGACAGGGAACACCGGGGAGCTGTTTTTT. As protein: CASSSETGNTGELFF.

The chain has TRBV7-9 and TRBJ2-2; no definite D call. The germline V and J ends were trimmed by 2 bases and 5 bases, with 9 bases remaining between them. CDR1 SEHNR and CDR2 FQNEAQ come from the germline V gene (reference sequence). The CDR3 has 14 amino acids. The CDR3 region has the DNA TGTGCCAGCAGCTTAATGGTGGGGACCGGGGAGCTGTTTTTT. Protein sequence: CASSLMVGTGELFF.

The chain recombines TRBV7-9 with TRBJ2-3, with D possibly matching TRBD2 (5 bases). Trimming stripped 5 bases from V and 0 bases from J, with 12 bases between. The CDR3 extends over 15 amino acids. CDR1 and CDR2 from the germline V gene are SEHNR and FQNEAQ (reference sequence). The CDR3 DNA follows: TGTGCCAGCAGCCGAGTGACTACCAGCACAGATACGCAGTATTTT. It is translated as CASSRVTTSTDTQYF.

This clonotype was seen a handful of times. The V call is TRBV20-1, the J call TRBJ1-5; D uncertain. The CDR3 length is 14 residues. Looked up from germline, CDR1 is DFQATT and CDR2 is SNEGSKA (reference sequence). The V end lost 0 bases, the J end lost 2 bases, and 8 bases lay between the germline ends. CDR3 in DNA: TGCAGTGCTAGAGACCTCATAGGCAATCAGCCCCAGCATTTT. This sequence encodes CSARDLIGNQPQHF.

This clonotype was seen a few times. This CDR3 reads CASSEVPNSPLHF. CDR3 DNA sequence: TGTGCCAGCAGTGAAGTTCCTAATTCACCCCTCCACTTT. This chain joins TRBV2 and TRBJ1-6; no reliable D call. This CDR3 is 13 amino acids long. The ends were cut back, 1 base at V and 6 bases at J, with 4 bases in the middle. Germline assignment: CDR1 SNHLY and CDR2 FYNNEI.

This clonotype was picked up a small number of times. The chain couples TRBV2 to TRBJ2-3; 15 nucleotides align to TRBD2. The germline V gene has CDR1 SNHLY and CDR2 FYNNEI. CDR3 length: 19 amino acids. Trimming took 5 bases from V and 2 from J; bases not matched to a gene: 11. The CDR3 reads CASSPGLAGGREFTDTQYF. The CDR3 DNA reads TGTGCCAGCAGTCCGGGACTAGCGGGGGGCCGAGAATTCACAGATACGCAGTATTTT. The variable domain in full, with the rest retrieved from reference TRBV2 and TRBJ2-3, is EPEVTQTPSHQVTQMGQEVILRCVPISNHLYFYWYRQILGQKVEFLVSFYNNEISEKSEIFDDQFSVERPDGSNFTLKIRSTKLEDSAMYFCASSPGLAGGREFTDTQYFGPGTRLTVL.

Ten or more counts support this clonotype. The rearrangement joins TRBV6-5 to TRBJ1-1, with D possibly TRBD1 on 6 matching bases. CDR3 length: 16 residues. Germline lookup yields CDR1 MNHEY and CDR2 SVGAGI. The V gene lost 2 bases and the J gene lost 5 bases, with 18 bases spanning the gap. CDR3 sequence reads: CASSYEGMDSRTEAFF. The CDR3 DNA reads as TGTGCCAGCAGTTACGAGGGGATGGACAGCCGAACTGAAGCTTTCTTT.